This T cell receptor (beta chain) is from a study of T cell responses to AZD1222 COVID-19 vaccine. Data came from immunoSEQ multiplex PCR; TCRdb stores just in-frame clones and leaves some out. This sample has around 79,000 clones, with nearly 90% found just once. The starting material was peripheral blood, obtained on day 0 of AZD1222 vaccination. The clonotype originates from an adult in good health.

The CDR3 DNA is TGTGCCAGCAGTTTCTGGACAGGGCTTGGCACTGAAGCTTTCTTT. Translation gives CASSFWTGLGTEAFF. The V gene is TRBV27, the J gene TRBJ1-1; 8 bases line up with TRBD1. The CDR3 is 15 amino acids. CDR1 and CDR2 (germline): MNHEY, SMNVEV (reference sequence). After removal of 3 bases from V and 4 bases from J, the junction contained 7 bases not matched to a gene.